The sequence of this TCR beta chain was determined in a study of T cell changes during pregnancy in multiple sclerosis. The CDR3 totals 15 residues. The germline gives CDR1 MDHEN, CDR2 SYDVKM. V lost 6 bases to trimming and J lost 5 bases; unmatched junction nucleotides: 11. Clones were read by immunoSEQ multiplex PCR, and TCRdb kept only the in-frame ones, dropping some. The sample has about 40,000 clones; about 90% are singletons. The V call is TRBV28, the J call TRBJ1-1; TRBD1 aligns across 8 bases. The sample was CD4+ T cells from peripheral blood mononuclear cells, taken in the third trimester of pregnancy. The source of this sequence is a female donor in good health, enrolled as a control in a pregnancy study. The CDR3 loop is CASRSGGARVTEAFF. CDR3 DNA sequence: TGTGCCAGCAGGTCAGGGGGCGCGAGGGTTACTGAAGCTTTCTTT.